These T cell receptor beta chains were read from a single sample in a study of cytomegalovirus exposure and HLA in healthy donors. Clones were sequenced by immunoSEQ multiplex PCR, and TCRdb holds only the in-frame ones, with some missing. The sample holds around 130,000 clones, over 60% seen once. Source material: PBMCs. The receptors come from a woman aged 55 to 70 in good health and CMV-seronegative. The CDR3 runs from the conserved cysteine through the conserved F or W. A D gene is named only where the DNA matches it firmly. Clone size, where shown, is once, few, many, or a class for clones that have expanded.

clone_size	d_call	v_call	j_call	cdr3_nt	cdr3_aa
once	TRBD1	TRBV18	TRBJ1-5	TGTGCCAGCTCACCTCCGGGACAGGGTGAACAGCCCCAGCATTTT	CASSPPGQGEQPQHF
-	TRBD1	TRBV5-4	TRBJ2-7	TGTGCCAGCAGCTTGGGGGCAGGGGGCTCCTACGAGCAGTACTTC	CASSLGAGGSYEQYF
-	TRBD1	TRBV6-5	TRBJ1-2	TGTGCCAGCAGTTACGGAGGGGGCGCCTATGGCTACACCTTC	CASSYGGGAYGYTF
-	TRBD1	TRBV4-1	TRBJ2-3	TGCGCCAGCAGCCAAAAAAACCCCCCACAGGGGGCGCAGTATTTT	CASSQKNPPQGAQYF
-	-	TRBV30	TRBJ1-6	TGTGCCGAGCAGAGGGAGGGGCTAGAGAATTCACCCCTCCACTTT	CAEQREGLENSPLHF
-	-	TRBV29-1	TRBJ2-7	TGCAGCGTTGAGGCCTCCGCCAGTAACTACGAGCAGTACTTC	CSVEASASNYEQYF
-	-	TRBV7-2	TRBJ2-7	TGTGCCAGCAGCCTCGAAACAGGAACCTACGAGCAGTACTTC	CASSLETGTYEQYF
-	TRBD1	TRBV7-9	TRBJ2-6	TGTGCCAGCAGCTGGGACAGGGGCCCTGGGGCCAACGTCCTGACTTTC	CASSWDRGPGANVLTF
-	-	TRBV4-1	TRBJ2-7	TGCGCCAGCAGCCCTACCTTTCTGAGGAGGGGTGACTACGAGCAGTACTTC	CASSPTFLRRGDYEQYF
few	-	TRBV7-8	TRBJ2-2	TGTGCCAGCAGCTTAGTGTTATTGTCCGGGGAGCTGTTTTTT	CASSLVLLSGELFF
once	-	TRBV7-8	TRBJ1-5	TGTGCCAGCAGCAGGACAAGGGATGGGGTAGGACCCCAGCATTTT	CASSRTRDGVGPQHF
-	TRBD1	TRBV7-2	TRBJ1-5	TGTGCCAGCAGCTTAGTGGCAGGGGGGAATCAGCCCCAGCATTTT	CASSLVAGGNQPQHF
-	TRBD2	TRBV18	TRBJ2-3	TGTGCCAGCTCACCACCCGGAGCGGGAAAGGCGACAGATACGCAGTATTTT	CASSPPGAGKATDTQYF
once	-	TRBV2	TRBJ1-5	TGTGCCAGCAGGACTGGGGCATCGAATCAGCCCCAGCATTTT	CASRTGASNQPQHF
-	-	TRBV19	TRBJ1-5	TGTGCCAGTAGTATCCGGGACACCAATCAGCCCCAGCATTTT	CASSIRDTNQPQHF
-	TRBD2	TRBV28	TRBJ2-7	TGTGCCAGCAGAGGGGGTCGGGGCGGGGGGGGCGAGCAGTACTTC	CASRGGRGGGGEQYF
-	TRBD2	TRBV11-2	TRBJ2-2	TGTGCCAGCAGCTTACTGGCGGGAGACACCGGGGAGCTGTTTTTT	CASSLLAGDTGELFF
-	TRBD2	TRBV7-7	TRBJ2-5	TGTGCCAGCAGCAAAACAGGGACTAGGGAGACCCAGTACTTC	CASSKTGTRETQYF
few	-	TRBV27	TRBJ1-1	TGTGCCAGCAGACGTGCCGGGACTGGAAGCATGAACACTGAAGCTTTCTTT	CASRRAGTGSMNTEAFF
-	TRBD1	TRBV27	TRBJ1-1	TGTGCCAGCGGACAGGGGGTGAACACTGAAGCTTTCTTT	CASGQGVNTEAFF
once	TRBD2	TRBV25-1	TRBJ2-5	TGTGCCAGCAGTGGACAAAGCGGACTAGCGGGGGTACAAGAGACCCAGTACTTC	CASSGQSGLAGVQETQYF
-	-	TRBV5-1	TRBJ2-5	TGCGCCGGCAGCTGGGGGGCCTCTAGCGGCCAAGAGACCCAGTACTTC	CAGSWGASSGQETQYF
-	TRBD2	TRBV19	TRBJ2-1	TGTGCCAGTAGTATAGGGTCTAGCGGGCAGCAGTTCTTC	CASSIGSSGQQFF
once	TRBD2	TRBV5-1	TRBJ2-3	TGCGCCAGCAACCTACTGGGACTAGGGGCAGATACGCAGTATTTT	CASNLLGLGADTQYF
-	TRBD1	TRBV5-1	TRBJ1-1	TGCGCCAGCAGCCAGGGGGACGGGAGGAACACTGAAGCTTTCTTT	CASSQGDGRNTEAFF
-	-	TRBV29-1	TRBJ1-3	TGCAGCGTTGTCGCAGGGCCCTCTGGAAACACCATATATTTT	CSVVAGPSGNTIYF
few	TRBD2	TRBV6-4	TRBJ2-3	TGTGCCAGCAGTGACTCGACTAGCGGGAGCTATGTTGATACGCAGTATTTT	CASSDSTSGSYVDTQYF
few	TRBD2	TRBV5-1	TRBJ2-5	TGCGCCAGCAGCTTGGGACTAGCGGGGGTGAACCGGTACCAAGAGACCCAGTACTTC	CASSLGLAGVNRYQETQYF
-	TRBD1	TRBV18	TRBJ2-3	TGTGCCAGCTCACCGGGACAGGGGAAAGGGGATACGCAGTATTTT	CASSPGQGKGDTQYF
-	-	TRBV5-1	TRBJ2-1	TGCGCCAGCAGCTCTATTTACAATGAGCAGTTCTTC	CASSSIYNEQFF
-	-	TRBV7-3	TRBJ1-1	TGTGCCAGCAGCTTGGGGGCTACGAACACTGAAGCTTTCTTT	CASSLGATNTEAFF
-	-	TRBV6-1	TRBJ2-7	TGTGCCAGCAGCAACCTCCTAGGCTACGAGCAGTACTTC	CASSNLLGYEQYF
once	-	TRBV27	TRBJ2-7	TGTGCCAGCAGCCGCACACGGGATCAGTACGAGCAGTACTTC	CASSRTRDQYEQYF
-	TRBD1	TRBV5-1	TRBJ1-1	TGCGCCAGCAGCTTTATACAGGGGAACGGAGCTGAAGCTTTCTTT	CASSFIQGNGAEAFF
few	-	TRBV9	TRBJ2-1	TGTGCCAGCAGCGTAGCACTAGGCTCCTACAATGAGCAGTTCTTC	CASSVALGSYNEQFF
-	TRBD1	TRBV28	TRBJ1-5	TGTGCCAGCAGCCAAAGGGACAGACCAAGGCATTTT	CASSQRDRPRHF
-	-	TRBV4-1	TRBJ2-7	TGCGCCAGCAGCCAAGAAACGACTGGATACTACGAGCAGTACTTC	CASSQETTGYYEQYF
-	-	TRBV6-5	TRBJ1-1	TGTGCCAGCACCCACGGGGGGTTGGGCACTGAAGCTTTCTTT	CASTHGGLGTEAFF
once	TRBD2	TRBV5-1	TRBJ2-3	TGCGCCAGCAGCAGGGACGCTAGCGGGGCTTACACAGATACGCAGTATTTT	CASSRDASGAYTDTQYF
-	-	TRBV7-9	TRBJ1-2	TGTGCCAGCAATAAGGGGAACTATGGCTACACCTTC	CASNKGNYGYTF
-	-	TRBV28	TRBJ2-7	TGTGCCAGCAGTTATGGGGGCACGGGAGGCTACGAGCAGTACTTC	CASSYGGTGGYEQYF
-	-	TRBV7-2	TRBJ1-2	TGTGCCAGCAGCTCCGAACCAGCAGGGGAGGGCTATGGCTACACCTTC	CASSSEPAGEGYGYTF
once	-	TRBV7-2	TRBJ2-1	TGTGCCAGCAGCTTAGCATCCGGGTTGGAGCAGTTCTTC	CASSLASGLEQFF
-	TRBD1	TRBV6-5	TRBJ1-2	TGTGCCAGCAGTTACGTGGGGACAGGGTCTCTGGGTGGCTACACCTTC	CASSYVGTGSLGGYTF
-	TRBD2	TRBV6-4	TRBJ2-3	TGTGCCAGCAGTGCTGGGGGACTAGCGGGGGGAGGGGGTACGCAGTATTTT	CASSAGGLAGGGGTQYF
-	-	TRBV4-1	TRBJ1-4	TGCGCCAGCAGCCAAGAAAGAGACTGGGTTCTGTTTTTT	CASSQERDWVLFF
-	TRBD2	TRBV7-2	TRBJ2-7	TGTGCCAGCAGCTTAAAGGGACTAGCGGATTACGAGCAGTACTTC	CASSLKGLADYEQYF
-	TRBD1	TRBV6-1	TRBJ1-2	TGTGCCAGCAGTGAAGCCCTCCGGGACAGCTATGGCTACACCTTC	CASSEALRDSYGYTF
-	-	TRBV5-1	TRBJ1-1	TGCGCCAGCAGCCGGGAGGGCAGATCTAACACTGAAGCTTTCTTT	CASSREGRSNTEAFF
few	TRBD1	TRBV28	TRBJ1-2	TGTGCCAGCAGCCCTACGTCGGACAGGCTCACCCAGGGGTATGGCTACACCTTC	CASSPTSDRLTQGYGYTF
-	-	TRBV10-1	TRBJ1-3	TGCGCCTCCTCGGGAGGGACTGGAAACACCATATATTTT	CASSGGTGNTIYF
few	TRBD2	TRBV19	TRBJ2-5	TGTGCCAGTAGTATGGGGGTACTAGCGGGGACACAAGAGACCCAGTACTTC	CASSMGVLAGTQETQYF
-	-	TRBV4-1	TRBJ2-7	TGCGCCAGCAGCCAAGAAGGCAGCGTGAGGTCCTACGAGCAGTACTTC	CASSQEGSVRSYEQYF
few	-	TRBV19	TRBJ1-5	TGTGCCAGTAGTATCGGCCCCCTCAGGGGACCACGTACAGGACCCAATCAGCCCCAGCATTTT	CASSIGPLRGPRTGPNQPQHF
-	TRBD1	TRBV6-1	TRBJ2-1	TGTGCCAGCAGTGGGACAGGTGACAATGAGCAGTTCTTC	CASSGTGDNEQFF
-	-	TRBV6-1	TRBJ2-1	TGTGCCAGCAGTGAAGCGTGGGGCGCAGATGAGCAGTTCTTC	CASSEAWGADEQFF
-	-	TRBV18	TRBJ1-4	TGTGCCAGCTCAGCTCTAGCTAGTACGTCAACTAATGAAAAACTGTTTTTT	CASSALASTSTNEKLFF
-	-	TRBV28	TRBJ2-1	TGTGCCAGCAGCCCGAACTTTTTCGAGCAGTTCTTC	CASSPNFFEQFF
-	-	TRBV4-1	TRBJ2-4	TGCGCCAGCAGCCAAGAACGTTCAGGGGTCAAAAACATTCAGTACTTC	CASSQERSGVKNIQYF
-	TRBD1	TRBV7-9	TRBJ2-7	TGTGCCAGCAGCTTGGACAGGGGGCTTAACGAGCAGTACTTC	CASSLDRGLNEQYF